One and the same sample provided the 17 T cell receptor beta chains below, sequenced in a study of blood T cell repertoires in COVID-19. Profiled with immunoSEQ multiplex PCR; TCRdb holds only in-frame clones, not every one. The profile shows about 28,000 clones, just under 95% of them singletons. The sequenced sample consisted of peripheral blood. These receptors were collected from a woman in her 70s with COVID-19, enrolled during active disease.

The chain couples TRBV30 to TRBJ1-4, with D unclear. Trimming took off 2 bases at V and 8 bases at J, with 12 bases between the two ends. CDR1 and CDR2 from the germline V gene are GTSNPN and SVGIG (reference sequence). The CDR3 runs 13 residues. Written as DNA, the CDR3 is TGTGCCTGGAGTCAACAGTCGGTAGAAAAACTGTTTTTT. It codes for CAWSQQSVEKLFF.

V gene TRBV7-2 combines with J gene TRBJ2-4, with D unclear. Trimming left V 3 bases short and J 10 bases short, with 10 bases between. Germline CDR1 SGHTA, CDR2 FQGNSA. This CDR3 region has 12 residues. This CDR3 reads CASSFDYTIQYF. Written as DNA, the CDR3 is TGTGCCAGCAGCTTTGATTACACAATTCAGTACTTC.

The CDR3 here is CASSPGAINRFSSGNTIYF. The DNA for the CDR3 is TGTGCCAGCAGTCCAGGGGCAATAAACAGGTTCAGCTCTGGAAACACCATATATTTT. The chain uses TRBV27 and TRBJ1-3; a weak D match, TRBD1 (6 bases). CDR3 length: 19 residues. The V gene's germline CDR1 is MNHEY and CDR2 SMNVEV (reference sequence). V shed 5 bases and J shed 0 bases, with 23 bases lying between them.

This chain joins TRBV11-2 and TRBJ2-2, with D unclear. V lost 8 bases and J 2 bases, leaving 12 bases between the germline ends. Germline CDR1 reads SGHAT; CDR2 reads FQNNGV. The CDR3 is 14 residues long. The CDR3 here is CASRRHLNTGELFF. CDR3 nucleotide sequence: TGTGCCAGCCGAAGACATCTTAACACCGGGGAGCTGTTTTTT.

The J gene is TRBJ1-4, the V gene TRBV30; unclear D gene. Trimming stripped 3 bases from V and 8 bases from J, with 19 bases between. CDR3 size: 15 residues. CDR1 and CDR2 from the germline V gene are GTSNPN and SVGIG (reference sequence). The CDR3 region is CAWSLNPGSREKLFF. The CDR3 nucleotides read TGTGCCTGGAGCCTCAACCCCGGGTCTCGGGAAAAACTGTTTTTT.

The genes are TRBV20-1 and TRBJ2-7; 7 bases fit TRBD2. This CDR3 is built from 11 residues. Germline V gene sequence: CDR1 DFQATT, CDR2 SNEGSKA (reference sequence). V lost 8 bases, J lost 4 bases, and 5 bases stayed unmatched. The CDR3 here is CSCRAGYEQYF. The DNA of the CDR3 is TGCAGTTGTCGAGCGGGATACGAGCAGTACTTC.

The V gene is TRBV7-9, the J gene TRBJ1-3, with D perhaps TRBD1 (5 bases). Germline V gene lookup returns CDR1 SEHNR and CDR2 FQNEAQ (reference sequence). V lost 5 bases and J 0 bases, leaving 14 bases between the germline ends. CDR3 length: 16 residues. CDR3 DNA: TGTGCCAGCAGCCCGAACCTCGGGGGCTCTGGAAACACCATATATTTT. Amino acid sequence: CASSPNLGGSGNTIYF.

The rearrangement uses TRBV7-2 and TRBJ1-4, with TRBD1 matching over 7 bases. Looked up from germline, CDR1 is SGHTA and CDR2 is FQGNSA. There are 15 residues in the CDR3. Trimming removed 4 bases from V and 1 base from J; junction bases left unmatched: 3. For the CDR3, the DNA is TGTGCCAGCAGCTCCCGACAGGGAACTAATGAAAAACTGTTTTTT. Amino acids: CASSSRQGTNEKLFF.

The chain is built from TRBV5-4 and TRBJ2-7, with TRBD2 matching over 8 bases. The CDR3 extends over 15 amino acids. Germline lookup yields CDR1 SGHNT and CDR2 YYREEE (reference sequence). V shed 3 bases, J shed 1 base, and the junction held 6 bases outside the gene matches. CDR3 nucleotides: TGTGCCAGCAGCTCCGGGGGGGGGAATTCCTACGAGCAGTACTTC. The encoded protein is CASSSGGGNSYEQYF.

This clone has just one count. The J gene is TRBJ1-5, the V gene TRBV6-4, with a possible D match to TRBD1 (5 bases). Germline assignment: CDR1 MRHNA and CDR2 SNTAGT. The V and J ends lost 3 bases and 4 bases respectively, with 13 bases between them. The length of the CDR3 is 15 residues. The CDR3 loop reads CASSEFWGGNQPQHF. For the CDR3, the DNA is TGTGCCAGCAGTGAGTTTTGGGGGGGAAATCAGCCCCAGCATTTT.

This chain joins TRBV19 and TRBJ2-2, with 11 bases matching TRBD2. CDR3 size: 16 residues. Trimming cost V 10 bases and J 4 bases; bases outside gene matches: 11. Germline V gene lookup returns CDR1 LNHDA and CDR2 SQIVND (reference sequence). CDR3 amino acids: CATGGLAGGPTGELFF. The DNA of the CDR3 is TGTGCCACCGGGGGGCTAGCGGGAGGTCCCACCGGGGAGCTGTTTTTT.

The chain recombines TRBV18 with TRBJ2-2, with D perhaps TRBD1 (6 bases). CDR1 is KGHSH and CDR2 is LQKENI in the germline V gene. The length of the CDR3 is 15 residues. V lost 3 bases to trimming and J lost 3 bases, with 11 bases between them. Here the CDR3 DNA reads TGTGCCAGCTCACCGGCAGGGGCTTACACCGGGGAGCTGTTTTTT. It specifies CASSPAGAYTGELFF.

In DNA form, the CDR3 reads TGTGCCAGCAGTGAGAACAGGGGCCCTCAAGAGACCCAGTACTTC. Its protein is CASSENRGPQETQYF. The chain combines TRBV2 with TRBJ2-5; 7 bases are shared with TRBD1. V was clipped by 3 bases and J by 2 bases; unmatched bases: 6. Germline CDR1 reads SNHLY; CDR2 reads FYNNEI. CDR3 length: 15 amino acids.

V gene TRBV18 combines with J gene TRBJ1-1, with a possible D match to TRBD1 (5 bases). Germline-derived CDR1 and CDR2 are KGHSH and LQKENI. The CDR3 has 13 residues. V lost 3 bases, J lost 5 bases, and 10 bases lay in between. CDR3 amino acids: CASSPGRGTEAFF. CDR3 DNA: TGTGCCAGCTCACCGGGGCGGGGAACTGAAGCTTTCTTT.

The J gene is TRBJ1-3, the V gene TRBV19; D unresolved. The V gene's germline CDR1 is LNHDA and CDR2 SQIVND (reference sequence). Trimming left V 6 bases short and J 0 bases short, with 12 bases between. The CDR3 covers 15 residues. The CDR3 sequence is CASRSGGVSGNTIYF. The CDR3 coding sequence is TGTGCCAGTAGAAGCGGCGGAGTCTCTGGAAACACCATATATTTT.

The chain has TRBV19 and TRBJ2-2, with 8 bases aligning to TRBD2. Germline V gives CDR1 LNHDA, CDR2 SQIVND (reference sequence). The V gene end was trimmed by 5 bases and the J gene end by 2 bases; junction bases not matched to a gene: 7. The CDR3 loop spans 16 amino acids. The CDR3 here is CASSFSSGRNTGELFF. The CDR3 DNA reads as TGTGCCAGTAGTTTCTCCAGCGGGAGAAACACCGGGGAGCTGTTTTTT.

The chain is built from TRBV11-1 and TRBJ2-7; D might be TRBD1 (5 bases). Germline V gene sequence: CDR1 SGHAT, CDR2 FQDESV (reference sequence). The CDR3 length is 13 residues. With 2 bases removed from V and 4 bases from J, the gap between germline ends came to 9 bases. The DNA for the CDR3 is TGTGCCAGCAGCTTAAGGACACCGTACGAGCAGTACTTC. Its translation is CASSLRTPYEQYF.